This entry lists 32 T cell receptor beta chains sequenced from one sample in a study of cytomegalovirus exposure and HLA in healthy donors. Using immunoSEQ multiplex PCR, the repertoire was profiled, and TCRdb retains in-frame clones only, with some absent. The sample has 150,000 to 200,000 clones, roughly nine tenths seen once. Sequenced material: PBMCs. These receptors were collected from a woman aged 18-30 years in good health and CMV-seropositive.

This chain's CDR3 is CASSVGTRTGELFF. The CDR3 nucleotides are TGTGCCAGCAGTGTCGGGACACGCACCGGGGAGCTGTTTTTT. V gene TRBV2 combines with J gene TRBJ2-2; D is perhaps TRBD1 (6 bases). The length of the CDR3 is 14 residues. Per the germline V gene, CDR1 is SNHLY and CDR2 is FYNNEI. V was pared by 4 bases and J by 4 bases, with 10 bases between.

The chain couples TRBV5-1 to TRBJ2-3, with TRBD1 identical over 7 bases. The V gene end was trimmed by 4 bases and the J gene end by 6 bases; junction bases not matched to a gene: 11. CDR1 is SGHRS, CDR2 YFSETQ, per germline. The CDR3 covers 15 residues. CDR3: CASSRDSIRRDTQYF. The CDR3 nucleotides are TGCGCCAGCAGCCGGGACAGCATACGCAGGGATACGCAGTATTTT.

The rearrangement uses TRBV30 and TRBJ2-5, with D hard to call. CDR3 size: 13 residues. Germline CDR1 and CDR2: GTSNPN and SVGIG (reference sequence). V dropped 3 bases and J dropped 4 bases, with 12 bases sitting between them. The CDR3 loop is CAWREGGRETQYF. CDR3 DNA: TGTGCCTGGAGGGAAGGCGGAAGAGAGACCCAGTACTTC.

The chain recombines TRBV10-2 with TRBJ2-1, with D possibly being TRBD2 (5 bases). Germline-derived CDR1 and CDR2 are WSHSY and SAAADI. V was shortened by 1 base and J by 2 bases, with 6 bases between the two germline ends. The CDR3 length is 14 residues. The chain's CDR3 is CASSEWGAYNEQFF. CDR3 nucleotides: TGCGCCAGCAGTGAGTGGGGAGCCTACAATGAGCAGTTCTTC.

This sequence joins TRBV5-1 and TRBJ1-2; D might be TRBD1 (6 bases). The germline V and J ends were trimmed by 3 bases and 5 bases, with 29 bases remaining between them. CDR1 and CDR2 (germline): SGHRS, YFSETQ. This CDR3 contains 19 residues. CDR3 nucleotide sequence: TGCGCCAGCAGCTACCGTGGGGGGGGCGCGGCGCCCAAATATTATGGCTACACCTTC. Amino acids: CASSYRGGGAAPKYYGYTF.

The CDR3 bases are TGTGCCAGTTCAACCGGGGAAGAGACCCAGTACTTC. Residues: CASSTGEETQYF. This chain uses TRBV27 with TRBJ2-5; D may be TRBD2 (5 bases). The V end lost 9 bases, the J end lost 3 bases, and 11 bases lay between the germline ends. The CDR3 runs 12 residues. Germline values: CDR1 MNHEY, CDR2 SMNVEV (reference sequence).

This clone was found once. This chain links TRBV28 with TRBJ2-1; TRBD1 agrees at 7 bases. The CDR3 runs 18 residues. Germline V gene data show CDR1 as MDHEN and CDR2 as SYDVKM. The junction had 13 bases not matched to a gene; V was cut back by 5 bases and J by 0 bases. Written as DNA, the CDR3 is TGTGCCAGCAGTCCCGGGACAGACACCTATGGCTCCTACAATGAGCAGTTCTTC. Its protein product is CASSPGTDTYGSYNEQFF.

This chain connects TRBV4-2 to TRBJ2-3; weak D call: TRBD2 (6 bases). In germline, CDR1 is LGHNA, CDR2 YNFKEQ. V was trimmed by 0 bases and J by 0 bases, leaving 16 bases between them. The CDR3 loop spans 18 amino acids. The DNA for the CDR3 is TGTGCCAGCAGCCAAGATGAGGGAGCGGGTGCTAGCACAGATACGCAGTATTTT. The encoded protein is CASSQDEGAGASTDTQYF.

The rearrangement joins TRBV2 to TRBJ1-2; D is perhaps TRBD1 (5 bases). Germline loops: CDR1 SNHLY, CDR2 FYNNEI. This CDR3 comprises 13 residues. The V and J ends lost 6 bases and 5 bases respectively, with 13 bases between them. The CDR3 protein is CASRMSRDYGYTF. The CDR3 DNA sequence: TGTGCCAGCAGGATGAGCAGGGATTATGGCTACACCTTC.

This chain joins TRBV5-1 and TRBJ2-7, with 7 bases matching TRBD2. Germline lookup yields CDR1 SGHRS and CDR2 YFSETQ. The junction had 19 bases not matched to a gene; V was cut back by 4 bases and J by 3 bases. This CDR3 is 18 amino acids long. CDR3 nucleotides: TGCGCCAGCAGCCACTCTGGAGGAGGAGGGAGGGGAATCTACGAGCAGTACTTC. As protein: CASSHSGGGGRGIYEQYF.

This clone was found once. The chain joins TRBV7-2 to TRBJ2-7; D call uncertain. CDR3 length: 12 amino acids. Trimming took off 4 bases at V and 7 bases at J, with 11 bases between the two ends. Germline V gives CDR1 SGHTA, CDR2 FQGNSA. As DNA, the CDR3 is TGTGCCAGCAGCTCCCCCCCCAGGGAGCAGTACTTC. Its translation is CASSSPPREQYF.

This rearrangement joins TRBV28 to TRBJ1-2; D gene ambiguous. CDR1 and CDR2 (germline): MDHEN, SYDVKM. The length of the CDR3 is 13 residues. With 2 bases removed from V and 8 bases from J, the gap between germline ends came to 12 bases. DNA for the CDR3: TGTGCCAGCAGTTTACCGGGAAAAGAGGGCTACACCTTC. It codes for CASSLPGKEGYTF.

The CDR3 region has the DNA TGTGCCAGCAGCCGGGACAGAAACTATGGCTACACCTTC. It encodes CASSRDRNYGYTF. The chain employs TRBV2 and TRBJ1-2; 7 positions match TRBD1. CDR1 is SNHLY, CDR2 FYNNEI, per germline. V shed 6 bases, J shed 2 bases, and the junction held 3 bases outside the gene matches. This CDR3 has 13 residues.

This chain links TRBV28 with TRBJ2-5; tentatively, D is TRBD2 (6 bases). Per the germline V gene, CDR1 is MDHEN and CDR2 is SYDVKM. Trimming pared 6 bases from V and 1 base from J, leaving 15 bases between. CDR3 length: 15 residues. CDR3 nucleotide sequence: TGTGCCAGCAGCCCCGTCACGGGACTCCAAGAGACCCAGTACTTC. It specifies CASSPVTGLQETQYF.

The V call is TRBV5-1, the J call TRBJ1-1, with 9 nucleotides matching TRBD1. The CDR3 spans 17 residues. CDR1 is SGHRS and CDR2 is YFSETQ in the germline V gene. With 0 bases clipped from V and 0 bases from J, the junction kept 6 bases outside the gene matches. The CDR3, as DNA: TGCGCCAGCAGCTTGGCTTGGGACAGGGTTCTGAACACTGAAGCTTTCTTT. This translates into CASSLAWDRVLNTEAFF. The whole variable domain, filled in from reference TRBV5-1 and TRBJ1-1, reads KAGVTQTPRYLIKTRGQQVTLSCSPISGHRSVSWYQQTPGQGLQFLFEYFSETQRNKGNFPGRFSGRQFSNSRSEMNVSTLELGDSALYLCASSLAWDRVLNTEAFFGQGTRLTVV.

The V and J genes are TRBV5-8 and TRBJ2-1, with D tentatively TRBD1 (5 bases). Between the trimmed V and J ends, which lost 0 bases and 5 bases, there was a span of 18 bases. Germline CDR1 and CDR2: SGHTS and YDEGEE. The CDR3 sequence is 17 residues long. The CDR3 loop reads CASSLAWQRVRDNEQFF. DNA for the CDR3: TGTGCCAGCAGCTTGGCCTGGCAGAGAGTCAGGGACAATGAGCAGTTCTTC.

CDR3 DNA: TGTGCCAGCTCACCACTCGCCGGGACAGGGTCAAGATTAGGGGAGCTGTTTTTT. Translated: CASSPLAGTGSRLGELFF. The genes are TRBV18 and TRBJ2-2, with TRBD1 matching 9 bases. CDR3 length: 18 residues. V lost 1 base, J lost 8 bases, and 14 bases stayed unmatched. The germline gives CDR1 KGHSH, CDR2 LQKENI.

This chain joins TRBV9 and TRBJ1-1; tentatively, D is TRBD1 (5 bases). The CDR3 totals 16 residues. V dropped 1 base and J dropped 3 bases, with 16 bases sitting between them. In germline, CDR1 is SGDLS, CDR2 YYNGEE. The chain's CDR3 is CASSVLGRSGHTEAFF. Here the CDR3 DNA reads TGTGCCAGCAGCGTATTGGGTCGGTCAGGGCACACTGAAGCTTTCTTT.

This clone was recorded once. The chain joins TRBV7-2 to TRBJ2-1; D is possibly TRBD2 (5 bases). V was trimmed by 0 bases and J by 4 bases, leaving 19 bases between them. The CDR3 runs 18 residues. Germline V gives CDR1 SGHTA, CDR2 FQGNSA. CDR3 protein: CASSLARGRRAQYNEQFF. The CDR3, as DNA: TGTGCCAGCAGCTTAGCGAGAGGTAGGCGGGCCCAATACAATGAGCAGTTCTTC.

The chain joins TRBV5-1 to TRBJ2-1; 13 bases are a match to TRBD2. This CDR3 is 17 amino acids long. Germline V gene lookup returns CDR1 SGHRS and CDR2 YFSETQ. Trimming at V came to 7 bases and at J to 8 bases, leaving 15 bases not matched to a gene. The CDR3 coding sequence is TGCGCCAGCCGGGGCACTCTCGGACTAGCGGGAGCCGATGAGCAGTTCTTC. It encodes CASRGTLGLAGADEQFF.

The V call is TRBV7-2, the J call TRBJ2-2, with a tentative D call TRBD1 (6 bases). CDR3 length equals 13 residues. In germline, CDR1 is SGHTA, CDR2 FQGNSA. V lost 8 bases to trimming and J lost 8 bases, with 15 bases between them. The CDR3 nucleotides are TGTGCCAGCGTCCGGGACAATGGGGGGGAGCTGTTTTTT. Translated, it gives CASVRDNGGELFF.

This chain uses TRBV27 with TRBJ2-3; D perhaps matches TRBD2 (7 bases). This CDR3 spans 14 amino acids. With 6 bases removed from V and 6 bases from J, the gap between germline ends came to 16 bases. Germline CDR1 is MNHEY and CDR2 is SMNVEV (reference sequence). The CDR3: CASRGLGGADTQYF. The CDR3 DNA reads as TGTGCCAGCAGGGGGCTTGGGGGGGCGGATACGCAGTATTTT.

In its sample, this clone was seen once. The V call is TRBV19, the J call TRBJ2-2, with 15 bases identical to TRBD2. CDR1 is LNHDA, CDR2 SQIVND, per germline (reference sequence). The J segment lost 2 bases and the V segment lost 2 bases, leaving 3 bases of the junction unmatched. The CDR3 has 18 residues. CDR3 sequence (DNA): TGTGCCAGTAGTATAAGGGGACTAGCGGGAGGCAACACCGGGGAGCTGTTTTTT. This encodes CASSIRGLAGGNTGELFF.

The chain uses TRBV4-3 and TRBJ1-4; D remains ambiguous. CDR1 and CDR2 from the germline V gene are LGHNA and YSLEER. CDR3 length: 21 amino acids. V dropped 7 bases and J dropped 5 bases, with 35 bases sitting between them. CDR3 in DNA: TGCGCCAGCACCGTGAGGGCGTCGGTCGAGAGGTACTCGGGTCAAAATGAAAAACTGTTTTTT. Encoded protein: CASTVRASVERYSGQNEKLFF.

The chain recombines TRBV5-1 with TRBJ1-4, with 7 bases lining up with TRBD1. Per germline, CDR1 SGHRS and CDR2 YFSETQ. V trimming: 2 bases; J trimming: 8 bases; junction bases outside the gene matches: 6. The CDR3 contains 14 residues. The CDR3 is CASSLDRADEKLFF. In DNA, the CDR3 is TGCGCCAGCAGCTTAGACAGGGCGGACGAAAAACTGTTTTTT.

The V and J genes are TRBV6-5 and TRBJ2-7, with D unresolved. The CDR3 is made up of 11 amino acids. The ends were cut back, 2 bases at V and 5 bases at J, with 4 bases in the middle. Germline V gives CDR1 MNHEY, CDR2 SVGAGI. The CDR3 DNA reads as TGTGCCAGCAGTTACCCTGACGAGCAGTACTTC. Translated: CASSYPDEQYF.

CDR3 in amino acids: CASSQVSGGSDTQYF. The CDR3 region has the DNA TGCGCCAGCAGCCAAGTGTCAGGGGGATCGGATACGCAGTATTTT. V is TRBV4-3 and J is TRBJ2-3, with 7 bases lining up with TRBD1. The CDR3 is 15 residues long. Germline V lookup: CDR1 LGHNA, CDR2 YSLEER. Unmatched junction bases numbered 7, after V lost 1 base and J lost 6 bases.

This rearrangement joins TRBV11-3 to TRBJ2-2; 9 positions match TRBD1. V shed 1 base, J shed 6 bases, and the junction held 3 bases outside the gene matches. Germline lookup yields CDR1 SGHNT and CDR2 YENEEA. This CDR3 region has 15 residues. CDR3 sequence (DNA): TGTGCCAGCAGCTTAGGGGACAGGGAGGCCGGGGAGCTGTTTTTT. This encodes CASSLGDREAGELFF.

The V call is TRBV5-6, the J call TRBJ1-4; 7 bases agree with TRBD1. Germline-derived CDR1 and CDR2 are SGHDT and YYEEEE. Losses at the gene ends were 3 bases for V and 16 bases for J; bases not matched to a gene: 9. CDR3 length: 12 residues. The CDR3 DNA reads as TGTGCCAGCAGCTCGTGGGGGGACAGACCGTTTTTT. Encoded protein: CASSSWGDRPFF. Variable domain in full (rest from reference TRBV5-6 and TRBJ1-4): DAGVTQSPTHLIKTRGQQVTLRCSPKSGHDTVSWYQQALGQGPQFIFQYYEEEERQRGNFPDRFSGHQFPNYSSELNVNALLLGDSALYLCASSSWGDRPFFGSGTQLSVL.

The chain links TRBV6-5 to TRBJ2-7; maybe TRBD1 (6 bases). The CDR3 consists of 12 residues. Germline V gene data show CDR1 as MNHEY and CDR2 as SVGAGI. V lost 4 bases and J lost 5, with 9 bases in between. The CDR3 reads CASSWKGDEQYF. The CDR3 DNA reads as TGTGCCAGCAGTTGGAAGGGGGACGAGCAGTACTTC.

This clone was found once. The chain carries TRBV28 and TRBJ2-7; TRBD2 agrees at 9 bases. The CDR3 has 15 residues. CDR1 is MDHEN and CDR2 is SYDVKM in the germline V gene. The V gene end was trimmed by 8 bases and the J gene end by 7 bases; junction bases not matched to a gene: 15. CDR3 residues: CASPPLGGRAEEQYF. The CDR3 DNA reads TGTGCCAGCCCCCCCCTAGGCGGGAGGGCGGAAGAGCAGTACTTC.

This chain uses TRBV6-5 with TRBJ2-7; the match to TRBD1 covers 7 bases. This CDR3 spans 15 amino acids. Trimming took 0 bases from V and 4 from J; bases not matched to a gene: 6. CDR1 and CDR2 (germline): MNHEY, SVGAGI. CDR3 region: CASSYSATGLYEQYF. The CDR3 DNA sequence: TGTGCCAGCAGTTACTCCGCGACAGGGCTATACGAGCAGTACTTC.